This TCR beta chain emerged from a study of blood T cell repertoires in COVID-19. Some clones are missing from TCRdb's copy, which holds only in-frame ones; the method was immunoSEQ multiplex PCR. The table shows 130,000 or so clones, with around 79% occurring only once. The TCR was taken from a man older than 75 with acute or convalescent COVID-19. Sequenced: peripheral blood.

The CDR3 sequence is CASNLRMNTEAFF. The CDR3 nucleotides are TGTGCCAGTAATTTGCGAATGAACACTGAAGCTTTCTTT. This chain joins TRBV19 and TRBJ1-1; D gene uncertain. The CDR3 contains 13 residues. Germline assignment: CDR1 LNHDA and CDR2 SQIVND (reference sequence). Between the trimmed V and J ends, which lost 7 bases and 0 bases, there was a span of 9 bases.